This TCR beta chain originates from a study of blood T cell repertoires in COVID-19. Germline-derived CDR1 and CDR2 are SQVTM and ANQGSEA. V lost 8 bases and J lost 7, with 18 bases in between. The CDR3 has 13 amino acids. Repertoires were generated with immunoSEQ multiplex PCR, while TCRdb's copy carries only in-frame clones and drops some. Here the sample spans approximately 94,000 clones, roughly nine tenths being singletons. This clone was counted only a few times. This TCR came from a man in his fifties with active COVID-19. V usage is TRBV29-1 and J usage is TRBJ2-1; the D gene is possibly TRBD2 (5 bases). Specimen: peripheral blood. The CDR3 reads CSSAYLGGNEQFF. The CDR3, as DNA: TGCAGCTCAGCGTATCTAGGAGGAAATGAGCAGTTCTTC.